Each of the 3 T cell receptor beta chains below was sequenced from the same sample in a study of neoadjuvant anti-PD-1 for oral cavity cancer. Sequencing used immunoSEQ multiplex PCR; TCRdb keeps in-frame clones, though not all of them. Here the sample spans more than 50,000 clones, roughly three quarters being singletons. This material consisted of PBMCs, taken before nivolumab (anti-PD-1) treatment. The receptors stem from a person aged 40 to 85 with oral cavity squamous cell carcinoma.

This chain connects TRBV9 to TRBJ1-2; D not resolved. Looked up from germline, CDR1 is SGDLS and CDR2 is YYNGEE. V was cut by 5 bases and J by 3 bases, with 11 bases left in between. CDR3 length equals 13 residues. CDR3 protein: CASSRTEDYGYTF. In nucleotides, the CDR3 is TGTGCCAGCAGTCGGACGGAGGACTATGGCTACACCTTC.

This clone appeared many times. The rearrangement joins TRBV5-1 to TRBJ2-1, with TRBD2 matching 10 bases. Losses at the gene ends were 2 bases for V and 5 bases for J; bases not matched to a gene: 4. Germline V gives CDR1 SGHRS, CDR2 YFSETQ. The CDR3 runs to 15 residues. The CDR3: CASSFRTSGNNEQFF. The CDR3 DNA reads as TGCGCCAGCAGCTTTAGAACTAGCGGGAACAATGAGCAGTTCTTC. Using reference TRBV5-1 and TRBJ2-1 for the parts outside the CDR3, the full variable domain is KAGVTQTPRYLIKTRGQQVTLSCSPISGHRSVSWYQQTPGQGLQFLFEYFSETQRNKGNFPGRFSGRQFSNSRSEMNVSTLELGDSALYLCASSFRTSGNNEQFFGPGTRLTVL.

The rearrangement uses TRBV7-7 and TRBJ2-3, with D perhaps assigned TRBD1 or TRBD2 (6 bases each). The CDR3 loop spans 15 amino acids. V was shortened by 0 bases and J by 5 bases, with 12 bases between the two germline ends. The germline CDR1 and CDR2 sequences are SSHAT and FNYEAQ (reference sequence). In DNA form, the CDR3 reads TGTGCCAGCAGCTTAGCGGGGGGCCCCGGAGATACGCAGTATTTT. Protein sequence: CASSLAGGPGDTQYF.